This T cell receptor beta chain was sequenced in a study of blood T cell repertoires in COVID-19. About the research overall: The United States, Italy and Spain provided the acute and convalescent COVID-19 samples. PBMCs, B-cell-depleted T cells, or T cells provided the cDNA or gDNA that made up the material.

Trimming pared 4 bases from V and 5 bases from J, leaving 19 bases between. The CDR3 is 16 amino acids. Germline V lookup: CDR1 SEHNR, CDR2 FQNEAQ (reference sequence). The method was immunoSEQ multiplex PCR; TCRdb's version includes in-frame clones alone and lacks a portion of them. The top ten clones hold about 15% of a sample with about 170,000 clones, 84% of them seen once. The V call is TRBV7-9, the J call TRBJ2-3; TRBD2 might be the D (5 bases). This receptor was identified in an older woman with COVID-19, enrolled during active disease. The sequencing input was peripheral blood. The CDR3: CASSSWNTRRVDTQYF. The DNA of the CDR3 is TGTGCCAGCAGCTCTTGGAACACCAGGCGGGTAGATACGCAGTATTTT.